The source of this TCR beta chain is a study of cytomegalovirus exposure and HLA in healthy donors. Study-wide findings and caveats: V- and J-gene trimming of TCR beta was linked (in a later analysis) to a missense DCLRE1C variant. In an earlier analysis, in fewer than 700 donors, most V segments appeared productive either ~90% or ~30% of the time.

It was with 60 Vbeta and 13 Jbeta primers that the PCR ran. The protocol was immunoSEQ multiplex PCR, while the TCRdb copy is restricted to in-frame clones and leaves out a portion. The sample holds under 90,000 clones, more than 60% seen once. This clone was seen once. Its target is not known. Germline V gives CDR1 SNHLY, CDR2 FYNNEI. The CDR3 has 17 residues. After removal of 7 bases from V and 4 bases from J, the junction contained 14 bases not matched to a gene. The sequenced sample consisted of PBMCs. This sequence originates from a man aged 35 to 55 in good health and CMV-seronegative. The gene calls are TRBV2 and TRBJ2-1, with 9 bases lining up with TRBD1. In DNA, the CDR3 is TGTGCCAGCACCTATATGAGAGGGACAGGGCGATACAATGAGCAGTTCTTC. This sequence encodes CASTYMRGTGRYNEQFF.